This T cell receptor (beta chain) came from a study of early T cells in non-severe SARS-CoV-2 infection. Across the whole study: Sequencing used unsorted whole-blood bulk RNA, so chains lack pairing. Overall study results and limits: Clonotype matching in VDJdb favored anti-spike CD8 responses and did not capture private and CD4 specificities.

MiXCR, applied by TCRdb to the 5' RACE reads, yields one record per CDR3 protein. The sample yields 30,000 to 45,000 distinct CDR3 sequences, approximately 10% seen once. The CDR3 is made up of 16 amino acids. The trim removed 4 bases at V and 2 bases at J, leaving 7 bases unmatched. The germline V gene encodes CDR1 LGHNA and CDR2 YNFKEQ. This clonotype was seen many times. Its antigen is currently unknown. The chain couples TRBV4-2 to TRBJ2-3; the match to TRBD1 covers 9 bases. The sequencing input was whole blood. This receptor was obtained from an adult who was a healthcare worker with PCR-confirmed SARS-CoV-2 infection or an uninfected control (not recorded which). CDR3 coding DNA: TGTGCCAGCAGCCTAGAGGACAGGGGTACCACAGATACGCAGTATTTT. The encoded protein is CASSLEDRGTTDTQYF.